The 10 T cell receptor beta chains below all came from one sample that was sequenced in a study of CD8+CD57+ T cells in acquired aplastic anemia. All patients picked for sequencing had shown, by flow cytometry, an expansion of CD8+CD57+ cells. CDR3 and TCR beta VDJ profiling relied on genomic DNA as the template. TCRdb reanalysed the reads using MiXCR and keeps one entry per CDR3 protein. In the table there are 130,000 or so distinct CDR3 sequences, under 65% of which are singletons. Sequenced: sorted CD4+, CD8+, or CD8+CD57+ T cells (not recorded which) from PBMCs. All receptors come from a human donor with aplastic anemia.

This clonotype was counted many times. The chain links TRBV14 to TRBJ2-1; TRBD2 matches 7 bases. V lost 2 bases and J lost 5; bases outside the gene matches: 3. This CDR3 is 14 amino acids long. Germline lookup yields CDR1 SGHDN and CDR2 FVKESK. CDR3: CASSQWGTNNEQFF. The DNA of the CDR3 is TGTGCCAGCAGCCAATGGGGGACTAACAATGAGCAGTTCTTC.

This sequence joins TRBV24-1 and TRBJ2-3; weak D call: TRBD2 (6 bases). The V gene lost 4 bases and the J gene lost 3 bases, with 13 bases spanning the gap. This CDR3 is built from 15 residues. Looked up from germline, CDR1 is KGHDR and CDR2 is SFDVKD. In DNA, the CDR3 is TGTGCCACCAGTGACCCTGGGACTCTTACAGATACGCAGTATTTT. Translated, it gives CATSDPGTLTDTQYF.

The chain is built from TRBV13 and TRBJ2-7; 12 bases are a match to TRBD2. Germline V gene sequence: CDR1 PRHDT, CDR2 FYEKMQ (reference sequence). The CDR3 has 15 residues. Unmatched junction bases numbered 9, after V lost 5 bases and J lost 7 bases. CDR3 protein: CASSPLAGGSGEQYF. CDR3 sequence (DNA): TGTGCCAGCAGCCCCCTAGCGGGAGGGTCTGGTGAGCAGTACTTC.

V usage is TRBV4-1 and J usage is TRBJ1-5; maybe TRBD1 (6 bases). Per germline, CDR1 MGHRA and CDR2 YSYEKL. Trimming removed 1 base at V and 4 bases at J, with 17 bases between. The CDR3 is 17 amino acids. In DNA form, the CDR3 reads TGCGCCAGCAGCCAAGTACACGTAGGGGGGGTAAATCAGCCCCAGCATTTT. It specifies CASSQVHVGGVNQPQHF.

The V gene is TRBV5-1, the J gene TRBJ2-3; 15 bases are shared with TRBD2. In germline, CDR1 is SGHRS, CDR2 YFSETQ. V lost 4 bases, J lost 4 bases, and 1 base stayed unmatched. The CDR3 contains 15 residues. Written as DNA, the CDR3 is TGCGCCAGCAGCCGGACTAGCGGGGGGGCAGATACGCAGTATTTT. Translation gives CASSRTSGGADTQYF.

The V call is TRBV11-2, the J call TRBJ2-6; D gene unclear. Between the trimmed V and J ends, which lost 5 bases and 12 bases, there was a span of 8 bases. The germline V gene has CDR1 SGHAT and CDR2 FQNNGV. This CDR3 has 11 amino acids. This CDR3 reads CASSPPPVLTF. The CDR3 DNA follows: TGTGCCAGCAGCCCCCCTCCCGTCCTGACTTTC.

The V and J genes are TRBV29-1 and TRBJ1-4; D remains ambiguous. Trimming removed 4 bases at V and 2 bases at J, with 8 bases between. The CDR3 length is 13 residues. CDR1 is SQVTM and CDR2 is ANQGSEA in the germline V gene. CDR3 residues: CSVVSQTNEKLFF. The CDR3 DNA is TGCAGCGTTGTGAGTCAGACTAATGAAAAACTGTTTTTT. The full variable domain, its missing parts supplied by reference TRBV29-1 and TRBJ1-4, is SAVISQKPSRDICQRGTSLTIQCQVDSQVTMMFWYRQQPGQSLTLIATANQGSEATYESGFVIDKFPISRPNLTFSTLTVSNMSPEDSSIYLCSVVSQTNEKLFFGSGTQLSVL.

This clonotype has at least ten counts. The chain has TRBV2 and TRBJ2-5; tentative D call: TRBD1 (8 bases). V dropped 9 bases and J dropped 3 bases, with 23 bases sitting between them. CDR3 length: 16 amino acids. Germline V lookup: CDR1 SNHLY, CDR2 FYNNEI. The CDR3 DNA sequence: TGTGCCAGAGGGGGATACAGGGGGGGAAGGGAAGAGACCCAGTACTTC. Protein product: CARGGYRGGREETQYF.

Concerning this clonotype: A much larger clone differs from this one at a single base, so this may be a read error. The chain links TRBV6-5 to TRBJ2-3; 7 bases align to TRBD2. This CDR3 is built from 15 residues. Per the germline V gene, CDR1 is MNHEY and CDR2 is SVGAGI. V lost 4 bases to trimming and J lost 4 bases; unmatched junction nucleotides: 8. As DNA, the CDR3 is TGTGCCAGCAGTTCTGCGGCGGGAGCGGCAGATACGCAGTATTTT. Its translation: CASSSAAGAADTQYF.

As to this clonotype: A much bigger clone sits one base away, suggesting this may be a read error. The chain couples TRBV4-3 to TRBJ2-3; D not resolved. Trimming cost V 2 bases and J 3 bases, with 6 bases left between them. Per the germline V gene, CDR1 is LGHNA and CDR2 is YSLEER. The CDR3 loop spans 13 amino acids. DNA for the CDR3: TGCGCCAGCAGCCAAAGTAGAACAGATACGCAGTATTTT. Protein product: CASSQSRTDTQYF.